The rows below give T cell receptor beta chains drawn from one sample of a study of identical twins. TCRdb ran MiXCR on the 5' RACE reads and lists one entry per CDR3 protein. This table holds some 500,000 distinct CDR3 sequences, 20% to 25% found once. This same sample was also taken into another study, of T cells expressing NK-cell markers.

The sequenced sample consisted of CD4+ T cells sorted from blood. These receptors originate from a woman under 30 in good health. Each CDR3 is given without its conserved first and last residue. Each record gives: V gene, CDR3 protein.

TRBV12-3/TRBV12-4,ASGRANEQF
TRBV6-2/TRBV6-3,ASRTGYTEAF
TRBV6-2/TRBV6-3,ASTWTGGQPQH
TRBV18,ASSPLQGYMNTEAF
TRBV20-1,SANVGNTIY
TRBV20-1,SARDRGLAGYNEQF
TRBV9,ASSRTAASGSWNEQF
TRBV12-5,ASGYSAGLAGAGDTQY
TRBV5-1,ASSPKSTGYGANVLT
TRBV5-1,ASSFYSGGEKLF
TRBV12-3/TRBV12-4,ASTLGGGSGNTIY
TRBV7-8,ASSSMGRLASYEQY
TRBV10-1,ASSSGTGRLEQY
TRBV29-1,SVEGGRAGNEQF
TRBV3-1,ASSQAGGGGNTEAF
TRBV5-8,ASSLAVLYEQY
TRBV18,ASSPQATNTEAF
TRBV6-1,ASSRGTASNQPQH
TRBV2,ASSDQGDRVVKLF
TRBV20-1,SARYGGGTDTQY
TRBV29-1,SVGQSAGYT
TRBV5-1,ASSWAGTSEETQY
TRBV5-5,ASSLGVEGEQF
TRBV9,ASSVDRGRADTQY
TRBV7-2,ASSLRGLYGYT
TRBV5-1,ASSAAPGDSPLH
TRBV12-3/TRBV12-4,ASSLHGDGANVLT
TRBV30,AWKTGGPLSF
TRBV20-1,SASRGADYNEQF
TRBV27,ASRQLYSYEQY
TRBV6-1,ACKQRADSYEQY
TRBV5-1,ASGLRVTTDTQY
TRBV20-1,SANGLAHNEQF
TRBV18,ASSLSADSSGNTIY
TRBV27,ASSPLMNTEAF
TRBV20-1,SASLADVETQY
TRBV5-5,ASSLAPQNQPQH
TRBV2,ASSASGVGTDTQY
TRBV5-6,ASINRGMIYGYT
TRBV10-3,AIGGPEETQY
TRBV6-5,ASSYGARRETQY
TRBV29-1,SVKREGPGELF
TRBV10-3,AIKTTSGSPRGSYNEQF
TRBV24-1,ATSESGGPHNEQF
TRBV10-3,AISDPGTGSTDTQY
TRBV6-5,ASSYSINQHEQY
TRBV20-1,SARDLAGPYNEQF
TRBV9,ASSVAPPGADYGYT
TRBV20-1,SARDKSDVEQF
TRBV21-1,ASSKPQGYTGELF
TRBV5-1,ASSFPGLNTGELF
TRBV12-3/TRBV12-4,ASSSRTEIYGYT
TRBV10-1,ASSESGRDEQY
TRBV21-1,ASSKRRTNQPQH
TRBV6-1,ASRRTVGNTIY
TRBV5-1,ASSLPGSDTEAF
TRBV5-1,ASSSGLGKQY